This T cell receptor beta chain was profiled in a study of blood T cell repertoires in COVID-19. Cohort placement rested on clinical history that participants reported themselves. In the source study's methods: By means of reference gene primer amplification, nucleated cell counts were estimated. The method was immunoSEQ multiplex PCR; TCRdb's version includes in-frame clones alone and lacks a portion of them. V, J and clone size reflect that table, while D and trimming were determined from the DNA. Among over 150,000 clones, roughly 84% were seen once, and the ten largest hold roughly 7%. The germline gives CDR1 SGHRS, CDR2 YFSETQ. The CDR3 has 15 amino acids. Trimming left V 7 bases short and J 4 bases short, with 20 bases between.

The specimen was PBMCs or T cells enriched from blood (not recorded which). The clonotype was recovered from a man in his forties or fifties who had recovered from COVID-19. V is TRBV5-1 and J is TRBJ1-2, with no clear D. The CDR3 region is CASSSSGTAGYGYTF. The DNA for the CDR3 is TGCGCCAGCTCCTCCTCAGGAACAGCTGGCTATGGCTACACCTTC.